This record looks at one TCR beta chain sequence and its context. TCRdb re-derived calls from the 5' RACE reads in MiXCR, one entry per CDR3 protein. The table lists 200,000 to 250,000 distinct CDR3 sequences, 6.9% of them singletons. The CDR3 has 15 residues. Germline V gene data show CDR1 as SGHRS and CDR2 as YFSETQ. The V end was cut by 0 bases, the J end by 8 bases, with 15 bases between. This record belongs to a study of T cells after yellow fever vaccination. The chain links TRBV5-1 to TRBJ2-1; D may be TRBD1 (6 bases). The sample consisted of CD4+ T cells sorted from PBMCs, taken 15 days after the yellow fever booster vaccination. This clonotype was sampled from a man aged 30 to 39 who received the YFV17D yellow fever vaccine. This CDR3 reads CASSLGSEGGYEQFF. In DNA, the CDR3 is TGCGCCAGCAGCTTGGGATCCGAAGGGGGATATGAGCAGTTCTTC. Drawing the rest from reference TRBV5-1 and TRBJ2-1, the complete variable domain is KAGVTQTPRYLIKTRGQQVTLSCSPISGHRSVSWYQQTPGQGLQFLFEYFSETQRNKGNFPGRFSGRQFSNSRSEMNVSTLELGDSALYLCASSLGSEGGYEQFFGPGTRLTVL.